This paragraph covers one T cell receptor beta chain sequence. This sample is drawn from a study of cytomegalovirus exposure and HLA in healthy donors. Both 60 Vbeta primers and 13 Jbeta primers went into the PCR. Measured with immunoSEQ multiplex PCR; TCRdb has only the in-frame clones, and not every one. The table lists some 74,000 clones, 60% to 75% of them singletons, with roughly a fifth in the top ten. With V trimmed by 4 bases and J by 0 bases, 4 bases remained unmatched. The CDR3 is 15 residues long. CDR1 is LGHNA, CDR2 YNFKEQ, per germline. The sample consisted of PBMCs. The TCR comes from a man aged 40-49 years in good health and CMV-seropositive. This chain joins TRBV4-2 and TRBJ1-1; 8 bases align to TRBD1. In DNA, the CDR3 is TGTGCCAGCAGCCTCCAGGGGGCGGTGAACACTGAAGCTTTCTTT. Protein sequence: CASSLQGAVNTEAFF.